A selection of T cell receptor beta chains follows, all from one sample in a study of blood T cell repertoires in COVID-19. Clones were read by immunoSEQ multiplex PCR, and TCRdb kept only the in-frame ones, dropping some. The sample gives just over 650,000 clones, about nine tenths of which show up once; over 0.2% is in the top ten. Sequencing was done on a sample of peripheral blood. These receptors were obtained from a woman between 18 and 29 years old with acute or convalescent COVID-19. Each CDR3 is given with its conserved first and last residue. A D gene is named only where the DNA matches it firmly. Part of the rows lack a size; the others show once, few, many or a class for expanded clones.

>15|.|.|TRBJ2-7|TRBV6-6
TGTGCCAGCAGTAGTGGGGCAGGGGTATCCTACGAGCAGTACTTC
CASSSGAGVSYEQYF
>11|.|.|TRBJ2-2|TRBV6-5
TGTGCCAGCAGCCAAACCGGGGAGCTGTTTTTT
CASSQTGELFF
>15|once|TRBD1|TRBJ1-2|TRBV27
TGTGCCAGCAGTACCTCCGGGACAGCGGACTATGGCTACACCTTC
CASSTSGTADYGYTF
>12|.|.|TRBJ1-4|TRBV12-3/TRBV12-4
TGTGCCAGCAGTTTCCACGGGGAAAAACTGTTTTTT
CASSFHGEKLFF
>16|.|TRBD2|TRBJ2-2|TRBV7-8
TGTGCCAGCAGCCTTAGGGGAGGGCTCTACACCGGGGAGCTGTTTTTT
CASSLRGGLYTGELFF
>15|.|TRBD1|TRBJ2-7|TRBV2
TGTGCCAGCAGTGGGCGGACAGGGAGGTTTTCCGAGCAGTACTTC
CASSGRTGRFSEQYF
>17|once|TRBD1|TRBJ2-7|TRBV2
TGTGCCAGCAGGTGGAGGACAGGGGACGTCGGGGCCTACGAGCAGTACTTC
CASRWRTGDVGAYEQYF
>15|.|TRBD1|TRBJ1-4|TRBV9
TGTGCCAGCAGCAGACAGGGGTATACTAATGAAAAACTGTTTTTT
CASSRQGYTNEKLFF
>14|.|TRBD1|TRBJ1-2|TRBV7-2
TGTGCCAGCAGCTTGGAACAGGGGTTCTGGGGCTACACCTTC
CASSLEQGFWGYTF
>14|once|.|TRBJ2-3|TRBV28
TGTGCCAGCAGGGGAGAAGACGCTGCAGATACGCAGTATTTT
CASRGEDAADTQYF
>14|.|.|TRBJ2-1|TRBV27
TGTGCCAGCAGTTTTGAGAGGGGGTACAATGAGCAGTTCTTC
CASSFERGYNEQFF
>16|many|TRBD1|TRBJ2-7|TRBV4-3
TGCGCCAGCAGCTACTCCGCGACAGGGGAATCCTACGAGCAGTACTTC
CASSYSATGESYEQYF
>13|.|.|TRBJ1-2|TRBV19
TGTGCCAGTAGTATAGAGGCGGGCTATGGCTACACCTTC
CASSIEAGYGYTF
>14|.|.|TRBJ1-1|TRBV6-2/TRBV6-3
TGTGCCAGCAGTGACTTGACAGGTAAGGCTGAAGCTTTCTTT
CASSDLTGKAEAFF
>16|.|TRBD1|TRBJ1-4|TRBV7-2
TGTGCCAGCAGCTTAGCGCTGCCAGGGGGCTATGAAAAACTGTTTTTT
CASSLALPGGYEKLFF
>17|.|TRBD1|TRBJ1-6|TRBV7-9
TGTGCCAGCAGCAATGACCCCCGACAGGGGGGTAATTCACCCCTCCACTTT
CASSNDPRQGGNSPLHF
>14|.|.|TRBJ2-1|TRBV7-9
TGTGCCAGCAGCTTAGTAGTGGTCTACAATGAGCAGTTCTTC
CASSLVVVYNEQFF
>16|.|.|TRBJ2-7|TRBV3-1/TRBV3-2
TGTGCCAGCAGCCAAGATGCGACGGCAGGGATCCACGAGCAGTACTTC
CASSQDATAGIHEQYF
>17|.|TRBD1|TRBJ2-2|TRBV24-1
TGTGCCACCAGTGACCCAACCAGACAGGGGAACACCGGGGAGCTGTTTTTT
CATSDPTRQGNTGELFF
>12|.|.|TRBJ1-2|TRBV29-1
TGCAGCCCCTTGGACGGACTCCGTGGCTACACCTTC
CSPLDGLRGYTF
>14|once|.|TRBJ1-6|TRBV7-3
TGTGCCAGCAGTTTAGGAGGGAGCAATTCACCCCTCCACTTT
CASSLGGSNSPLHF
>16|.|TRBD2|TRBJ2-2|TRBV11-2
TGTGCCAGCAGCTTAGGCCTAGCGGCGAACACCGGGGAGCTGTTTTTT
CASSLGLAANTGELFF
>19|.|TRBD1|TRBJ2-3|TRBV5-5
TGTGCCAGCAGCTTCGGCATGGTTCGACAGGGACAAAGCACAGATACGCAGTATTTT
CASSFGMVRQGQSTDTQYF
>14|.|TRBD1|TRBJ1-1|TRBV27
TGTGCCAGCAGGACTACAGGGGACTACACTGAAGCTTTCTTT
CASRTTGDYTEAFF
>13|.|.|TRBJ1-2|TRBV6-5
TGTGCCAGCAGAACCGACAGCCACTATGGCTACACCTTC
CASRTDSHYGYTF
>17|.|.|TRBJ2-5|TRBV21-1
TGTGCCAGCAGCAAGAACAAGCGGGACAGGGGGCAGGAGACCCAGTACTTC
CASSKNKRDRGQETQYF
>18|.|TRBD1|TRBJ2-7|TRBV9
TGTGCCAGCAGCCCGACCCGGGACAGGGGGAGAGGCGCCTACGAGCAGTACTTC
CASSPTRDRGRGAYEQYF
>15|few|.|TRBJ2-1|TRBV2
TGTGCCAGCCTTAGGGCGGAGGGACGCTACAATGAGCAGTTCTTC
CASLRAEGRYNEQFF
>19|once|TRBD2|TRBJ2-3|TRBV7-3
TGTGCCAGCAGCTTAAACCCCGCGGGGGGGGGACTTACCACAGATACGCAGTATTTT
CASSLNPAGGGLTTDTQYF
>15|.|.|TRBJ1-1|TRBV19
TGTGCCAGTAGTATAGTCTCGGGTTGGGAGACTGAAGCTTTCTTT
CASSIVSGWETEAFF
>14|few|.|TRBJ1-2|TRBV6-5
TGTGCCAGCAGTTACCTACAGGCCCTCTATGGCTACACCTTC
CASSYLQALYGYTF
>15|.|.|TRBJ2-3|TRBV4-3
TGCGCCAGCAGCCCCTATAGAGAGATCACAGATACGCAGTATTTT
CASSPYREITDTQYF
>12|.|.|TRBJ1-2|TRBV12-3/TRBV12-4
TGTGCCAGCAGTTTTAGCGGGTATGGCTACACCTTC
CASSFSGYGYTF
>10|once|.|TRBJ1-1|TRBV6-6
TGTGCCAGCACCCAGGGTGAAGCTTTCTTT
CASTQGEAFF
>13|.|.|TRBJ1-1|TRBV6-4
TGTGCCAGCAGTGACTTGTTAGGGGGTTTGGCTTTCTTT
CASSDLLGGLAFF
>17|.|.|TRBJ1-6|TRBV6-1
TGTGCCAGCAGTGAAGCAGGAGGCGAGCAGCGGGGTGGGCCCCTCCACTTT
CASSEAGGEQRGGPLHF
>13|.|.|TRBJ2-1|TRBV19
TGTGCCAGTAGTATCGGGCGGGTCAATGAGCAGTTCTTC
CASSIGRVNEQFF
>17|.|TRBD2|TRBJ2-3|TRBV19
TGTGCCAGTAGACCTAATTCGGAGCGGGGGAAAGGGAATACGCAGTATTTT
CASRPNSERGKGNTQYF
>17|.|TRBD1|TRBJ1-1|TRBV9
TGTGCCAGCAGCGGGGGACAGGGGGCCTTTTCTGGCGCTGAAGCTTTCTTT
CASSGGQGAFSGAEAFF
>12|.|.|TRBJ2-2|TRBV13
TGTGCCAGCAGTACAGGTACCGGGGAGCTGTTTTTT
CASSTGTGELFF
>14|.|TRBD1|TRBJ2-7|TRBV7-7
TGTGCCAGCAGCTTTGGGACAGGGGACTACGAGCAGTACTTC
CASSFGTGDYEQYF
>11|.|.|TRBJ1-1|TRBV12-3/TRBV12-4
TGTGCCAGCAGGAACGTAGTGGAAGCTTTCTTT
CASRNVVEAFF
>16|.|TRBD1|TRBJ1-1|TRBV29-1
TGCAGCGTTGTAAATGTGGACAGGGGGCGGGGGACTGAAGCTTTCTTT
CSVVNVDRGRGTEAFF